The 17 T cell receptor beta chains reported below all come from one sample, sequenced in a study of cytomegalovirus exposure and HLA in healthy donors. With 60 Vbeta and 13 Jbeta primers, the PCR was carried out. The data were produced by immunoSEQ multiplex PCR, yet TCRdb's version contains in-frame clones alone and is incomplete. The table includes some 130,000 clones, around four fifths detected once. The sequenced sample consisted of PBMCs. Every receptor here comes from a male donor in good health and CMV-seronegative.

This sequence joins TRBV5-4 and TRBJ2-7, with TRBD2 matching over 8 bases. This CDR3 has 16 amino acids. Trimming at V came to 2 bases and at J to 0 bases, leaving 7 bases not matched to a gene. CDR1 and CDR2 from the germline V gene are SGHNT and YYREEE (reference sequence). The CDR3 sequence is CASSFLGGRYSYEQYF. The CDR3 DNA sequence: TGTGCCAGCAGCTTTTTGGGCGGGAGGTACTCCTACGAGCAGTACTTC.

The CDR3 protein is CASSLLAGGHEQFF. CDR3 nucleotides: TGTGCCAGCAGCCTCCTAGCGGGGGGTCATGAGCAGTTCTTC. V gene TRBV7-9 combines with J gene TRBJ2-1; TRBD2 matches 11 bases. Trimming cost V 5 bases and J 8 bases; bases outside gene matches: 5. The CDR3 has 14 residues. Per germline, CDR1 SEHNR and CDR2 FQNEAQ (reference sequence).

The chain carries TRBV6-1 and TRBJ1-5; D remains ambiguous. Trimming pared 3 bases from V and 3 bases from J, leaving 12 bases between. The CDR3 extends over 15 amino acids. Germline V gene lookup returns CDR1 MNHNS and CDR2 SASEGT. The CDR3 here is CASSEDSGYNQPQHF. In nucleotides, the CDR3 is TGTGCCAGCAGTGAGGACTCCGGATACAATCAGCCCCAGCATTTT.

V and J are TRBV6-1 and TRBJ2-7; the match to TRBD1 covers 7 bases. V shed 2 bases and J 9 bases; nucleotides not matched to a gene: 10. The CDR3 extends over 14 amino acids. CDR1 and CDR2 (germline): MNHNS, SASEGT. The CDR3 loop reads CASSEYTGERLQYF. CDR3 DNA sequence: TGTGCCAGCAGTGAATACACAGGGGAGCGGTTGCAGTACTTC.

The chain has TRBV6-5 and TRBJ1-1, with D tentatively TRBD1 (5 bases). The CDR3 is 11 residues long. Between the trimmed V and J ends, which lost 5 bases and 5 bases, there was a span of 6 bases. Germline CDR1 MNHEY, CDR2 SVGAGI. The CDR3 loop reads CASSQGTEAFF. The CDR3 region has the DNA TGTGCCAGCAGTCAGGGAACTGAAGCTTTCTTT.

This clone was recorded a few times. This sequence joins TRBV28 and TRBJ1-2; 9 bases fit TRBD1. V dropped 5 bases and J dropped 0; count of bases not matched to a gene: 10. The CDR3 is 17 amino acids. Looked up from germline, CDR1 is MDHEN and CDR2 is SYDVKM. The CDR3 loop reads CASSPSGTGPTNYGYTF. The CDR3 DNA reads as TGTGCCAGCAGTCCTTCAGGGACAGGGCCTACTAACTATGGCTACACCTTC.

This chain joins TRBV6-6 and TRBJ2-3, with 7 bases aligning to TRBD1. Germline-derived CDR1 and CDR2 are MNHNY and SVGAGI (reference sequence). J lost 0 bases, V lost 8 bases, and 8 bases had no gene match. This CDR3 is built from 15 residues. The CDR3 bases are TGTGCCAGCCATAGGGACAGCGCTAGCACAGATACGCAGTATTTT. Encoded protein: CASHRDSASTDTQYF.

The rearrangement uses TRBV5-4 and TRBJ1-1; no reliable D call. This CDR3 has 15 residues. V lost 0 bases and J 4 bases, leaving 13 bases between the germline ends. Germline-derived CDR1 and CDR2 are SGHNT and YYREEE (reference sequence). CDR3 amino acids: CASSLAKRAGTEAFF. The CDR3 DNA reads as TGTGCCAGCAGCTTGGCGAAGAGGGCAGGCACTGAAGCTTTCTTT.

This rearrangement joins TRBV10-3 to TRBJ2-7, with 13 nucleotides matching TRBD2. The germline V gene encodes CDR1 ENHRY and CDR2 SYGVKD. The CDR3 length is 18 residues. V lost 0 bases to trimming and J lost 2 bases; unmatched junction nucleotides: 7. The CDR3 nucleotides read TGTGCCATCAGTGAGTCCGGGACTAGCGGGATCGAAGCCTACGAGCAGTACTTC. Translating gives CAISESGTSGIEAYEQYF.

V gene TRBV20-1 combines with J gene TRBJ2-1; D not certain. Between the trimmed V and J ends, which lost 6 bases and 9 bases, there was a span of 12 bases. The CDR3 consists of 11 residues. Per germline, CDR1 DFQATT and CDR2 SNEGSKA (reference sequence). CDR3 residues: CSARTFVEQFF. The CDR3 DNA sequence: TGCAGTGCGAGAACTTTCGTTGAGCAGTTCTTC.

The V gene is TRBV4-3, the J gene TRBJ2-1; 7 bases fit TRBD2. Germline-derived CDR1 and CDR2 are LGHNA and YSLEER. With V trimmed by 4 bases and J by 2 bases, 8 bases remained unmatched. The CDR3 extends over 16 amino acids. DNA for the CDR3: TGCGCCAGCAGCCGTTTAGGGCGGGGGACCTACAATGAGCAGTTCTTC. Protein product: CASSRLGRGTYNEQFF.

The chain carries TRBV5-6 and TRBJ1-3; D gene unclear. V was cut by 4 bases and J by 4 bases, with 9 bases left in between. This CDR3 is 13 amino acids long. Germline V gene sequence: CDR1 SGHDT, CDR2 YYEEEE. The CDR3 nucleotides are TGTGCCAGCAGCCCTACCAACGGAAACACCATATATTTT. It yields the protein CASSPTNGNTIYF.

The CDR3 DNA follows: TGTGCCAGCAGCGTAGATGGCGGTGCGGTCTACGAGCAGTACTTC. This encodes CASSVDGGAVYEQYF. The rearrangement links TRBV9 to TRBJ2-7; D remains unclear. V was trimmed by 0 bases and J by 3 bases, leaving 13 bases between them. Germline CDR1 reads SGDLS; CDR2 reads YYNGEE. The CDR3 has 15 residues.

This clone was seen only once. V and J are TRBV19 and TRBJ1-1; TRBD1 matches at 8 bases. CDR3 length: 14 amino acids. The junction had 3 bases not matched to a gene; V was cut back by 5 bases and J by 1 base. Germline lookup yields CDR1 LNHDA and CDR2 SQIVND (reference sequence). The CDR3 bases are TGTGCCAGTAGTTGGACAGGGCGGAACACTGAAGCTTTCTTT. Amino acid sequence: CASSWTGRNTEAFF.

V usage is TRBV14 and J usage is TRBJ1-1; D uncertain. Germline V lookup: CDR1 SGHDN, CDR2 FVKESK. V was trimmed by 0 bases and J by 2 bases, leaving 13 bases between them. This CDR3 comprises 16 residues. The CDR3, as DNA: TGTGCCAGCAGCCAAGAAGTGGGTCGGGTAAACACTGAAGCTTTCTTT. Translation gives CASSQEVGRVNTEAFF.

The V and J genes are TRBV11-2 and TRBJ1-1; TRBD1 might be the D (5 bases). The V end lost 3 bases, the J end lost 4 bases, and 21 bases lay between the germline ends. Germline V gene data show CDR1 as SGHAT and CDR2 as FQNNGV. There are 17 residues in the CDR3. The CDR3 sequence is CASSLLGGMGGGTEAFF. The DNA for the CDR3 is TGTGCCAGCAGCTTGTTGGGGGGGATGGGGGGAGGCACTGAAGCTTTCTTT. Together with reference TRBV11-2 and TRBJ1-1, the CDR3 gives the full variable domain: EAGVAQSPRYKIIEKRQSVAFWCNPISGHATLYWYQQILGQGPKLLIQFQNNGVVDDSQLPKDRFSAERLKGVDSTLKIQPAKLEDSAVYLCASSLLGGMGGGTEAFFGQGTRLTVV.

The chain joins TRBV29-1 to TRBJ2-7, with D unclear. Germline V lookup: CDR1 SQVTM, CDR2 ANQGSEA. Trimming shortened V by 7 bases and J by 4 bases, and 8 bases separated the two germline ends. The CDR3 is 10 residues long. As DNA, the CDR3 is TGCAGCGCCAGCGATTACGAGCAGTACTTC. This sequence encodes CSASDYEQYF.